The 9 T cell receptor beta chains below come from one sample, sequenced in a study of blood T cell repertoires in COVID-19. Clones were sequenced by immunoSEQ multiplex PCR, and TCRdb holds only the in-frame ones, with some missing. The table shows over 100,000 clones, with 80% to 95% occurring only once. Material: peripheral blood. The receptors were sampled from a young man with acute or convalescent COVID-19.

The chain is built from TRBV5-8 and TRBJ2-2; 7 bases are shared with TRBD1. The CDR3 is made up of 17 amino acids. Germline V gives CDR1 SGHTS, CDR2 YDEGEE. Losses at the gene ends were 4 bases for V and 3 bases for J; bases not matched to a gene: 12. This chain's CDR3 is CASSHGWTGVDTGELFF. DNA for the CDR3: TGTGCCAGCAGCCATGGGTGGACAGGAGTTGACACCGGGGAGCTGTTTTTT.

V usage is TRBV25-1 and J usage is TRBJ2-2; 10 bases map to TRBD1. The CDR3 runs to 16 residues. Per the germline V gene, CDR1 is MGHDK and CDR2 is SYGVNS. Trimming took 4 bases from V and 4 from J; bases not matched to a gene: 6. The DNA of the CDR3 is TGTGCCAGCAGTGTAGACAGGGGGCCGGTCACCGGGGAGCTGTTTTTT. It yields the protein CASSVDRGPVTGELFF.

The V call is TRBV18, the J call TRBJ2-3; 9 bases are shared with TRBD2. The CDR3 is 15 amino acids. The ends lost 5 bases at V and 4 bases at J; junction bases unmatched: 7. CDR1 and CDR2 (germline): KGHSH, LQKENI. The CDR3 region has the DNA TGTGCCAGCTCATTTACTAGCGGGTCGCCAGATACGCAGTATTTT. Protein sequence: CASSFTSGSPDTQYF.

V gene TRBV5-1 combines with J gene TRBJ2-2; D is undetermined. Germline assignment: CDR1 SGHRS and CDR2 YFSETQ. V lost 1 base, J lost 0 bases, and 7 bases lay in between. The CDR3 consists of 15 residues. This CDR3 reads CASSLTVTNTGELFF. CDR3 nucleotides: TGCGCCAGCAGCTTGACGGTAACGAACACCGGGGAGCTGTTTTTT.

The CDR3 DNA follows: TGTGCCAGCAGCCAAGACTGGGCCGGGACAGGGGCTTACGAGCAGTACTTC. Amino acid sequence: CASSQDWAGTGAYEQYF. The chain links TRBV3-1 (or the pseudogene TRBV3-2) to TRBJ2-7; TRBD1 aligns across 10 bases. Germline V gene lookup returns CDR1 LGHDT and CDR2 YNNKEL (reference sequence). There are 17 residues in the CDR3. V gave up 0 bases and J gave up 4 bases; unmatched junction bases: 9.

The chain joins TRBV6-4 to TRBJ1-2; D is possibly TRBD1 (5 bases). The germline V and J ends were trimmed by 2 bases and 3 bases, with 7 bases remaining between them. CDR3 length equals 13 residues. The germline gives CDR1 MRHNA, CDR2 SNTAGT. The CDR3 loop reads CASSDGGDYGYTF. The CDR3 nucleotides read TGTGCCAGCAGTGACGGAGGGGACTATGGCTACACCTTC.

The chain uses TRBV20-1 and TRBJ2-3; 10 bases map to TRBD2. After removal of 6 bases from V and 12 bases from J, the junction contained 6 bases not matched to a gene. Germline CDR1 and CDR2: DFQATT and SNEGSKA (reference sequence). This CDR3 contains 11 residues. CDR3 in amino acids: CSAYKREGQYF. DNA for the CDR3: TGCAGTGCCTATAAGCGGGAGGGCCAGTATTTT.

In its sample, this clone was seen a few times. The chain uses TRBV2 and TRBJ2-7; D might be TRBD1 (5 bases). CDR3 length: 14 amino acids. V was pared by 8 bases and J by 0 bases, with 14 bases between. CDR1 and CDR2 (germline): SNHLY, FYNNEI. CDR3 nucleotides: TGTGCCAGCTCCGAGCAGGGAAGCTCCTACGAGCAGTACTTC. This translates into CASSEQGSSYEQYF.

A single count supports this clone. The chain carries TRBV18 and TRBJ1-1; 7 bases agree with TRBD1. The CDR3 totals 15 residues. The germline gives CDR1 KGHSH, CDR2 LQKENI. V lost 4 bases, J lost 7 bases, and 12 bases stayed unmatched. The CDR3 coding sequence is TGTGCCAGCTCACTGAGACAGGGTAATCTCCTTGAAGCTTTCTTT. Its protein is CASSLRQGNLLEAFF.